This paragraph covers one T cell receptor beta chain sequence. What it recognizes is unknown. The sample belongs to a study of cytomegalovirus exposure and HLA in healthy donors. In the study overall: One earlier analysis, a look at 180 million or so T cells, found almost 120 million unique TCR beta sequences.

Healthy bone marrow donors made up the donors. Study conclusions and caveats: A cluster of highly shared sequence variants was likely a sequencing artifact. Later work found most CMV-associated TCR beta chains apparently HLA-restricted.

With 60 Vbeta and 13 Jbeta primers, the PCR was carried out. Sequenced by immunoSEQ multiplex PCR; TCRdb stores in-frame clones only, minus some. The sample lists roughly 180,000 clones, roughly 74% occurring once. V shed 3 bases and J 2 bases; nucleotides not matched to a gene: 3. The germline V gene encodes CDR1 SGHRS and CDR2 YFSETQ. The CDR3 is 15 amino acids. The sequenced sample consisted of PBMCs. The chain has TRBV5-1 and TRBJ2-1; 9 bases map to TRBD2. The receptor comes from a female donor in good health and CMV-seronegative. As DNA, the CDR3 is TGCGCCAGCAGCTCCGGACTAGCGACCTACAATGAGCAGTTCTTC. It translates to CASSSGLATYNEQFF.